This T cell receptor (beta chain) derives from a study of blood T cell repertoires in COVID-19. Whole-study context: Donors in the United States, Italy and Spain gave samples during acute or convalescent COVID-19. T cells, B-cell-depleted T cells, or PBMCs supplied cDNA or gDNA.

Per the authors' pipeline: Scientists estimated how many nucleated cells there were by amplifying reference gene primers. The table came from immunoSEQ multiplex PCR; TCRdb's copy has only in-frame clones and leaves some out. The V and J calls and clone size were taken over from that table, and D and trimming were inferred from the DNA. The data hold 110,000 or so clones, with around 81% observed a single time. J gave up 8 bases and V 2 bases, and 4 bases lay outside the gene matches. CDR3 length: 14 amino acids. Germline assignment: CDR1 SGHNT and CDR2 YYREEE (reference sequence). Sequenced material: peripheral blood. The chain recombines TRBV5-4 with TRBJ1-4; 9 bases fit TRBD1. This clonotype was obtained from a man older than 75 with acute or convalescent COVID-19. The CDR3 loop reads CASSLDRGTEKLFF. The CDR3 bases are TGTGCCAGCAGCTTAGACAGGGGGACGGAAAAACTGTTTTTT. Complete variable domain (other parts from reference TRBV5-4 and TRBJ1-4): ETGVTQSPTHLIKTRGQQVTLRCSSQSGHNTVSWYQQALGQGPQFIFQYYREEENGRGNFPPRFSGLQFPNYSSELNVNALELDDSALYLCASSLDRGTEKLFFGSGTQLSVL.